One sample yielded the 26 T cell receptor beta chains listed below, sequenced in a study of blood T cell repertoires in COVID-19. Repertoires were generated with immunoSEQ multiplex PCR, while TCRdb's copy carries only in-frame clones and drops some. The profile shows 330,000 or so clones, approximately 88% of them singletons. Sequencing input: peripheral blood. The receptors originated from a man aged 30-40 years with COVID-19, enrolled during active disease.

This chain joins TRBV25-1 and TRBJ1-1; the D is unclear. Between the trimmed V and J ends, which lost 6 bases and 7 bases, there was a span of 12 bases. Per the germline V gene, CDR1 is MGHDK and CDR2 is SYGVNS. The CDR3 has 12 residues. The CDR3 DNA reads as TGTGCCAGCAGAGCCGGGCGGGGTGAAGCTTTCTTT. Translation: CASRAGRGEAFF.

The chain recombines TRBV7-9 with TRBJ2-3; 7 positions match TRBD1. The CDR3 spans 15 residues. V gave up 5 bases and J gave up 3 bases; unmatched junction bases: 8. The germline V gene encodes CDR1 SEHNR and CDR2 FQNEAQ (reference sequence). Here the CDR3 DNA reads TGTGCCAGCAGCCAGCCGACAGGGCTGACAGATACGCAGTATTTT. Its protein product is CASSQPTGLTDTQYF.

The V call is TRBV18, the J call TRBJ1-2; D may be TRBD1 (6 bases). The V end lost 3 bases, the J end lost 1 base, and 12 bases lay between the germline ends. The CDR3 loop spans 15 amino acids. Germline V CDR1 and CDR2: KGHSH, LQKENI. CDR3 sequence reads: CASSPTKGGNYGYTF. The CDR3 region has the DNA TGTGCCAGCTCACCCACGAAAGGGGGTAACTATGGCTACACCTTC. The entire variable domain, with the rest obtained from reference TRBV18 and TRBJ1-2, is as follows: NAGVMQNPRHLVRRRGQEARLRCSPMKGHSHVYWYRQLPEEGLKFMVYLQKENIIDESGMPKERFSAEFPKEGPSILRIQQVVRGDSAAYFCASSPTKGGNYGYTFGSGTRLTVV.

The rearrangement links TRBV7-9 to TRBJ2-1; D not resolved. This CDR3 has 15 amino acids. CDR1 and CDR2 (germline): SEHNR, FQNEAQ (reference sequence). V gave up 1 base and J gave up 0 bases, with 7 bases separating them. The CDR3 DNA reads TGTGCCAGCAGCTTAGGAGGCAACTCCTACAATGAGCAGTTCTTC. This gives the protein CASSLGGNSYNEQFF.

The chain's CDR3 is CATSRVEEVYEQYF. Written as DNA, the CDR3 is TGTGCCACCAGCAGAGTCGAGGAGGTCTACGAGCAGTACTTC. The rearrangement links TRBV15 to TRBJ2-7; D is possibly TRBD2 (5 bases). V shed 1 base and J shed 3 bases, with 10 bases lying between them. CDR1 and CDR2 from the germline V gene are LNHNV and YYDKDF (reference sequence). This CDR3 contains 14 residues.

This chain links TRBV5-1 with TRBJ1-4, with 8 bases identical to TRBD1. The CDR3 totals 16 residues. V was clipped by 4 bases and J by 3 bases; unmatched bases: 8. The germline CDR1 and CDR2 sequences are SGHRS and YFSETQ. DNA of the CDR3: TGCGCCAGCAGCGATAAACCGGGACAGGCTAATGAAAAACTGTTTTTT. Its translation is CASSDKPGQANEKLFF. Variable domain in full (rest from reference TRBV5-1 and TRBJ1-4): KAGVTQTPRYLIKTRGQQVTLSCSPISGHRSVSWYQQTPGQGLQFLFEYFSETQRNKGNFPGRFSGRQFSNSRSEMNVSTLELGDSALYLCASSDKPGQANEKLFFGSGTQLSVL.

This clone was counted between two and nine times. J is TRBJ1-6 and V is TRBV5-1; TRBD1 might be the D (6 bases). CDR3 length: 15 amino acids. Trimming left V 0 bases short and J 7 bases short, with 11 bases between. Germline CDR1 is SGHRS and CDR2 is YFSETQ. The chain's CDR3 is CASSLGGLGNSPLHF. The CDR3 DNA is TGCGCCAGCAGCTTGGGGGGGCTCGGGAATTCACCCCTCCACTTT.

The CDR3 region has the DNA TGTGCCAGCAGTGAAGCAGGGGTATACACTGGGGCCAACGTCCTGACTTTC. Amino acid sequence: CASSEAGVYTGANVLTF. This chain joins TRBV2 and TRBJ2-6; D is perhaps TRBD1 (5 bases). CDR3 size: 17 residues. Germline values: CDR1 SNHLY, CDR2 FYNNEI. Trimming took off 0 bases at V and 2 bases at J, with 11 bases between the two ends.

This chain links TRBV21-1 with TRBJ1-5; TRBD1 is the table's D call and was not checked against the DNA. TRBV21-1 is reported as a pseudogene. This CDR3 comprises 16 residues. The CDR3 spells CASIDAGGLSNQPQHF. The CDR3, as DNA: TGTGCCAGCATCGACGCAGGGGGTCTTAGCAATCAGCCCCAGCATTTT.

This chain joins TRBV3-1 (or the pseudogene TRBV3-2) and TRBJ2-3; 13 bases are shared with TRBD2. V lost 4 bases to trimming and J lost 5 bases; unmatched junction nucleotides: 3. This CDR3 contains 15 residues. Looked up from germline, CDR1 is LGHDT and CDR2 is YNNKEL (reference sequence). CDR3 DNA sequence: TGTGCCAGCAGCCCCGGGACTAGCGGGATAGATACGCAGTATTTT. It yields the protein CASSPGTSGIDTQYF.

The CDR3 spells CASSTGTGAPYEQYF. The CDR3 nucleotides are TGTGCCAGCAGCACCGGGACAGGGGCCCCCTACGAGCAGTACTTC. V and J are TRBV27 and TRBJ2-7, with 10 bases fitting TRBD1. V shed 6 bases and J 2 bases; nucleotides not matched to a gene: 7. CDR3 length equals 15 residues. The germline CDR1 and CDR2 sequences are MNHEY and SMNVEV (reference sequence).

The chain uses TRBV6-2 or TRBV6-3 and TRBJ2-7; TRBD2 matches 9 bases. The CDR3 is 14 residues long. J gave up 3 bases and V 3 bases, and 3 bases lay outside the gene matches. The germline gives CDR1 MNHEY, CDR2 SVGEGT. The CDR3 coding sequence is TGTGCCAGCAGTTATGAGCGGGGGGTCTACGAGCAGTACTTC. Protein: CASSYERGVYEQYF.

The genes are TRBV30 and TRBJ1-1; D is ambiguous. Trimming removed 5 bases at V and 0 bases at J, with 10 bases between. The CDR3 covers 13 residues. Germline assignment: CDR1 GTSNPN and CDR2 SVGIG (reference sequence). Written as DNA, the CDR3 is TGTGCCTGGGATGACAAGATGAACACTGAAGCTTTCTTT. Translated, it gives CAWDDKMNTEAFF. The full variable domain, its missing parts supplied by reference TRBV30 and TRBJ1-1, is SQTIHQWPATLVQPVGSPLSLECTVEGTSNPNLYWYRQAAGRGLQLLFYSVGIGQISSEVPQNLSASRPQDRQFILSSKKLLLSDSGFYLCAWDDKMNTEAFFGQGTRLTVV.

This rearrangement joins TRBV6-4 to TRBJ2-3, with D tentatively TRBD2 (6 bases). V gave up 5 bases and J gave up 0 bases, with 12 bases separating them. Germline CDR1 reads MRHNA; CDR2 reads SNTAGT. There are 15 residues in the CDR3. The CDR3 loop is CASSLEGASTDTQYF. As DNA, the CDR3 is TGTGCCAGCAGTCTGGAGGGTGCTAGCACAGATACGCAGTATTTT.

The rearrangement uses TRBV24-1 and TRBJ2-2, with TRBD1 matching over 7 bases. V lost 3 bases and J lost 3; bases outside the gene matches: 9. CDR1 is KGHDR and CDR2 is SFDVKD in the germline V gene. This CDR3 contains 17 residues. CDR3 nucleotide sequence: TGTGCCACCAGTGATCATCCAGGGGGAACTGACACCGGGGAGCTGTTTTTT. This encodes CATSDHPGGTDTGELFF.

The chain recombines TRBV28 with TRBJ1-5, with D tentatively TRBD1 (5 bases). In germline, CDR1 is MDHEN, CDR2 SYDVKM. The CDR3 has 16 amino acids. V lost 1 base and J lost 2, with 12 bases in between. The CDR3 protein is CASSLLGALGNQPQHF. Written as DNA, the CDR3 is TGTGCCAGCAGTTTATTAGGGGCGTTGGGCAATCAGCCCCAGCATTTT.

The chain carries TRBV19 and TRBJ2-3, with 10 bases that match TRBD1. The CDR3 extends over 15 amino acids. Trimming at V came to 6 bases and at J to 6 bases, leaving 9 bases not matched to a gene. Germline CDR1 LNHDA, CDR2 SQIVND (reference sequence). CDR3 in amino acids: CASSPGQGIMDTQYF. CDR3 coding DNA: TGTGCCAGTAGCCCGGGACAGGGGATTATGGATACGCAGTATTTT.

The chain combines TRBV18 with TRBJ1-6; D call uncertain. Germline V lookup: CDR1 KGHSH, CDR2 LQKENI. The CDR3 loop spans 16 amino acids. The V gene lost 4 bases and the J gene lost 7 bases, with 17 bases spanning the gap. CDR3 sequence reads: CASSRATLENNSPLHF. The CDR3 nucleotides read TGTGCCAGCTCACGCGCTACGTTAGAGAACAATTCACCCCTCCACTTT.

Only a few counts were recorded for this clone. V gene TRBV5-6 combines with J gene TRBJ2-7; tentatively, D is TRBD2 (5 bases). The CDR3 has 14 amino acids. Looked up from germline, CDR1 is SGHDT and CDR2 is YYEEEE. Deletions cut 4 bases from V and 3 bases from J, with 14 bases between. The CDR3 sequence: CASSSGRPLYEQYF. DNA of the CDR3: TGTGCCAGCAGCAGCGGACGGCCCCTCTACGAGCAGTACTTC.

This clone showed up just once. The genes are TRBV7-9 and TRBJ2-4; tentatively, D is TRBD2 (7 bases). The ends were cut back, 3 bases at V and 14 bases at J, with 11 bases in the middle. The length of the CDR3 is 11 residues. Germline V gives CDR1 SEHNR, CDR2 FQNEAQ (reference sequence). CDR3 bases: TGTGCCAGCAGCTTGGGGGGGCCGAAGTACTTC. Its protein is CASSLGGPKYF.

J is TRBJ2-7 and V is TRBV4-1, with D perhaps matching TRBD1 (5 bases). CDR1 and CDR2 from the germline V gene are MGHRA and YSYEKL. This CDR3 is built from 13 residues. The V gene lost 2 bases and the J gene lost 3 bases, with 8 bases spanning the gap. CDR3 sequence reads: CASSQRGYYEQYF. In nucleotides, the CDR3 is TGCGCCAGCAGCCAAAGGGGATACTACGAGCAGTACTTC.

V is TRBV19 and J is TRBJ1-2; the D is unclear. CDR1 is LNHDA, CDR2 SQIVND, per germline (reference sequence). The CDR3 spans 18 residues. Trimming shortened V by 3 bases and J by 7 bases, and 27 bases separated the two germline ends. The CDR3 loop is CASSIETQRALIGLGYTF. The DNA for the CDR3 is TGTGCCAGTAGTATCGAAACCCAAAGGGCCCTGATAGGACTTGGCTACACCTTC.

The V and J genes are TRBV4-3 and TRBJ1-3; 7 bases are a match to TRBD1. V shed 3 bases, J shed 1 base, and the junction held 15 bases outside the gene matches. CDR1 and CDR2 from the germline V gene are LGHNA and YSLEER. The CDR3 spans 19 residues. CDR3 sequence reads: CASSQETGSGSRSGNTIYF. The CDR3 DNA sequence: TGCGCCAGCAGCCAGGAGACAGGGTCCGGTTCGCGATCTGGAAACACCATATATTTT.

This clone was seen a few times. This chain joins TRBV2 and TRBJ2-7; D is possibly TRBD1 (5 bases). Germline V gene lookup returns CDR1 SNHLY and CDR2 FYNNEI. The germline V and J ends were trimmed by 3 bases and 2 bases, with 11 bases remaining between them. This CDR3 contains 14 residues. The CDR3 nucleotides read TGTGCCAGCAGTGACAGGGTCACGACCTACGAGCAGTACTTC. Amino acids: CASSDRVTTYEQYF. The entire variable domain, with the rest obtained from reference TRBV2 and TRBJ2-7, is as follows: EPEVTQTPSHQVTQMGQEVILRCVPISNHLYFYWYRQILGQKVEFLVSFYNNEISEKSEIFDDQFSVERPDGSNFTLKIRSTKLEDSAMYFCASSDRVTTYEQYFGPGTRLTVT.

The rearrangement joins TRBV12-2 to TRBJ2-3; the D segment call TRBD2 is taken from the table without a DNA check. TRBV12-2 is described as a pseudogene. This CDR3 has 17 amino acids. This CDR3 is CASRLARLAGGQDTQYF. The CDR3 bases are TGTGCAAGTCGCTTAGCGCGGCTAGCGGGGGGCCAGGATACGCAGTATTTT.

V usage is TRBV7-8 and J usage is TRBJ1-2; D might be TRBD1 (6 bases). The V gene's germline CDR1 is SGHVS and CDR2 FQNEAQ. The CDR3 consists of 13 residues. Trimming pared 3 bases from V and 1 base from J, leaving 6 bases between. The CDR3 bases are TGTGCCAGCAGCTTGGACAGTAACTATGGCTACACCTTC. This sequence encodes CASSLDSNYGYTF.